The clone carrying this TCR beta chain was seen many times. What it recognizes is unknown. This sample was taken from a study of T-cell reconstitution after alpha-beta-depleted transplantation in children. Study-level findings and limits: One year after transplant, T-cell counts and diversity came mostly from newly produced T cells.

The J segment lost 1 base and the V segment lost 5 bases, leaving 9 bases of the junction unmatched. The length of the CDR3 is 16 residues. In germline, CDR1 is SGHTA, CDR2 FQGNSA. A library of TCRbeta sequences, prepared with unique molecular identifiers, was generated. TCRdb ran MiXCR on the PCR reads and lists one entry per CDR3 protein. The profile shows just over 200,000 distinct CDR3 sequences, around 8.4% of them singletons. The chain recombines TRBV7-2 with TRBJ2-5; 8 positions match TRBD2. The sequence was collected from a male patient between 2 and 9 years old who had a stem cell transplant for acute myeloid leukemia, so the T cells may come from the graft donor. Sample: PBMCs, mostly from graft donor cells, taken 360 days after TCRalphabeta/CD19-depleted stem cell transplant. This CDR3 reads CASSAVFTSGQETQYF. The CDR3 bases are TGTGCCAGCAGCGCAGTCTTTACTAGCGGCCAAGAGACCCAGTACTTC.